The subject of this entry is one TCR beta chain. One junction end disagrees with the germline gene, perhaps due to a read error. This CDR3 spans 12 amino acids. The V gene's germline CDR1 is SGHTA and CDR2 FQGNSA. This specimen belongs to a study of blood T cells in healthy people across ages. A second 7 to 11 cycle PCR used barcoded and J-beta primers. In TCRdb, the 5' RACE reads were re-called with MiXCR into one record per CDR3 protein. The sample lists about 540,000 distinct CDR3 sequences, about 24% occurring once. The same specimen was also included in a second study, on T cells of mothers and their children.

Material for sequencing was blood. This clonotype was sampled from a boy under 18 in good health. The chain uses TRBV7-2 and TRBJ2-5; 7 nucleotides match TRBD1. The CDR3 DNA reads as TGTGCCAGCGACCAACAGGGGTATAGTGCAAACTTC. It yields the protein CASDQQGYSANF.